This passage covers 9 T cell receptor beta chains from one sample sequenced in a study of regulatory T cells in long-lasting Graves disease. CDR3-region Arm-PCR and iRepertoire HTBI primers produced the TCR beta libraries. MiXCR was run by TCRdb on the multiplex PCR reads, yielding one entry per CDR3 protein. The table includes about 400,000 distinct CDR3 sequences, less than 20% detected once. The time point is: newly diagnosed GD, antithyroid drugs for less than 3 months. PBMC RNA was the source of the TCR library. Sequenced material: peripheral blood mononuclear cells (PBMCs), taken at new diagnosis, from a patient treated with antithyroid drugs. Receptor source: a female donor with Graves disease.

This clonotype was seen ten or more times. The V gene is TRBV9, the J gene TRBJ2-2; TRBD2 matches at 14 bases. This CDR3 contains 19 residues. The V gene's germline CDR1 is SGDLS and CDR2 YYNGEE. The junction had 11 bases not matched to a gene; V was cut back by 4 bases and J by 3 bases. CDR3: CASSPVGTSGSWDTGELFF. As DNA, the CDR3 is TGTGCCAGCAGCCCAGTCGGGACTAGCGGGAGTTGGGACACCGGGGAGCTGTTTTTT.

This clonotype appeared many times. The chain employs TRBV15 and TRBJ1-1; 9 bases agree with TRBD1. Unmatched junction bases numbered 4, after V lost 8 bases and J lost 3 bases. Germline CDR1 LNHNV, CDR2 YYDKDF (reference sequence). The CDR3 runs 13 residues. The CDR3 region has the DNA TGTGCCACCGCTAGACAGGGGGACACTGAAGCTTTCTTT. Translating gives CATARQGDTEAFF.

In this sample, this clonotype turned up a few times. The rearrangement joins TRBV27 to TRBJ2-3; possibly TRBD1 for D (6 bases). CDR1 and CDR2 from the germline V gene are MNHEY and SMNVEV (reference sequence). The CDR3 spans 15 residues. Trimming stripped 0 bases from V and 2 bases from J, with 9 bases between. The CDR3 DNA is TGTGCCAGCAGTTTATCGTACAGGGTCACAGATACGCAGTATTTT. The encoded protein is CASSLSYRVTDTQYF.

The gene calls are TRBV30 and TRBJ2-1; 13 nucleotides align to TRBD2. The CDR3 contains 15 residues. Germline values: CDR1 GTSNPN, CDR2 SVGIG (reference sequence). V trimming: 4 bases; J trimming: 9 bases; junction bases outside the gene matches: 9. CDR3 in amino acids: CAWTPSGLAGFEQFF. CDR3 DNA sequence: TGTGCCTGGACGCCTTCGGGACTAGCGGGATTTGAGCAGTTCTTC.

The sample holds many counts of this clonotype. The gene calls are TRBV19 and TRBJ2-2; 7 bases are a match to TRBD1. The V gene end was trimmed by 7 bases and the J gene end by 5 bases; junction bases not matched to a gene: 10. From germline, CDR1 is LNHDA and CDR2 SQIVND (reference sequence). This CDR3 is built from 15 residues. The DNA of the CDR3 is TGTGCCAGTATTCCCCCGGCAGGGGGAACCGGGGAGCTGTTTTTT. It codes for CASIPPAGGTGELFF.

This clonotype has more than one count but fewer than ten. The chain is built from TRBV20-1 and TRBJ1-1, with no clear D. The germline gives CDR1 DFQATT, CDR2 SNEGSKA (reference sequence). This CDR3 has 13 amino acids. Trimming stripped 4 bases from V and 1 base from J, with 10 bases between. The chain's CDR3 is CSANGQQNTEAFF. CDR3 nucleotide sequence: TGCAGTGCTAATGGGCAGCAGAACACTGAAGCTTTCTTT.

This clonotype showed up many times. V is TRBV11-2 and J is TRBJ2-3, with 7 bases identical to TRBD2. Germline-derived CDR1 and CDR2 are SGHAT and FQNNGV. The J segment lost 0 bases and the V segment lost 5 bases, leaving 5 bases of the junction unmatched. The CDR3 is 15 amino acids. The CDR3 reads CASSTGLGSTDTQYF. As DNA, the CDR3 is TGTGCCAGCAGCACAGGACTAGGGAGCACAGATACGCAGTATTTT. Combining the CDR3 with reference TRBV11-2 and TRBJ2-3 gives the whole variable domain EAGVAQSPRYKIIEKRQSVAFWCNPISGHATLYWYQQILGQGPKLLIQFQNNGVVDDSQLPKDRFSAERLKGVDSTLKIQPAKLEDSAVYLCASSTGLGSTDTQYFGPGTRLTVL.

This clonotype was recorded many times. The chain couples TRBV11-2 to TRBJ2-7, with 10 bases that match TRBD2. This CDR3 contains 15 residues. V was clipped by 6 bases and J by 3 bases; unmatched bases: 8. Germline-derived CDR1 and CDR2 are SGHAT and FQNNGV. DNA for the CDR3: TGTGCCAGCAGTTTGCTAGCGGGGGTCCTCTACGAGCAGTACTTC. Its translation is CASSLLAGVLYEQYF.

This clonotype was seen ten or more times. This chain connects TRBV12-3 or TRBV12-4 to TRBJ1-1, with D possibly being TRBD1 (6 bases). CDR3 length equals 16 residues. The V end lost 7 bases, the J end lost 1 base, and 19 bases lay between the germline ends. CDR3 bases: TGTGCCAGCAAATCATTCGGCGGACAGTCGAACACTGAAGCTTTCTTT. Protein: CASKSFGGQSNTEAFF.